The rows below give T cell receptor beta chains drawn from one sample of a study of cytomegalovirus exposure and HLA in healthy donors. Clones were sequenced by immunoSEQ multiplex PCR, and TCRdb holds only the in-frame ones, with some missing. The repertoire holds about 140,000 clones, around four fifths seen once, with under 3% in the top ten. Sequencing input: PBMCs. The receptors originated from a female donor in good health and CMV-seronegative. CDR3s include the opening cysteine and the closing phenylalanine or tryptophan. D genes are given only for firm matches. For some rows the clone size is stated as once, few or many, or as a class when expanded; others skip it.

>.|TRBV5-1|.|TRBJ1-1
TGCGCCAGCAGCTCGAGGGTTGCGGGCACTGAAGCTTTCTTT
CASSSRVAGTEAFF
>.|TRBV2|.|TRBJ1-1
TGTGCCAGCAGTCCCATGTTCACTGAAGCTTTCTTT
CASSPMFTEAFF
>.|TRBV7-2|once|TRBJ1-1
TGTGCCAGCAGCTTACAACACAACCGGAACACTGAAGCTTTCTTT
CASSLQHNRNTEAFF
>.|TRBV29-1|.|TRBJ1-2
TGCAGCGTTGAAGGGGCCGACAGCCTATATGGCTACACCTTC
CSVEGADSLYGYTF
>.|TRBV27|.|TRBJ2-2
TGTGCTGTAAGCGGAGCGAACACCGGGGAGCTGTTTTTT
CAVSGANTGELFF
>TRBD2|TRBV28|.|TRBJ2-1
TGTGCCAGCAGTTCCATTAGCGGGAGGATCATGCTCGAGCAGTTCTTC
CASSSISGRIMLEQFF
>.|TRBV7-2|.|TRBJ2-1
TGTGCCAGCAGCTTAGGCGGGGACGTCTACAATGAGCAGTTCTTC
CASSLGGDVYNEQFF
>.|TRBV10-3|few|TRBJ1-5
TGTGCAATTTCGGTTGAGGATAGTAATCAGCCCCAGCATTTT
CAISVEDSNQPQHF
>TRBD1|TRBV5-1|.|TRBJ1-1
TGCGCCAGCAGCGTAGCCTGGACAGGGATGGGCACTGAAGCTTTCTTT
CASSVAWTGMGTEAFF
>.|TRBV7-6|.|TRBJ2-5
TGTGCCAGCACCATTCTCGGCGAGGGAGAGACCCAGTACTTC
CASTILGEGETQYF
>.|TRBV28|.|TRBJ2-3
TGTGCCAGCAGTTTCCAGACAGATACGCAGTATTTT
CASSFQTDTQYF
>.|TRBV23-1|.|TRBJ2-3
TGCGCCAGCAGTCTGAATCGGGGTAACACAGATACGCAGTATTTT
CASSLNRGNTDTQYF
>TRBD2|TRBV4-2|.|TRBJ2-1
TGTGCCAGCAGCCATATGCGGACTAGCGGGGGTGATGAGCAGTTCTTC
CASSHMRTSGGDEQFF
>TRBD1|TRBV30|.|TRBJ1-6
TGTGCCTTCAAACAGGGGCCCTATAATTCACCCCTCCACTTT
CAFKQGPYNSPLHF
>.|TRBV25-1|.|TRBJ2-5
TGTGCCAGCAGTGAGGAGTCGTTAAAAGAGACCCAGTACTTC
CASSEESLKETQYF
>TRBD2|TRBV6-1|.|TRBJ2-1
TGTGCCAGCAGTGAGCGGGAGCCCCTAAGCTCCTACAATGAGCAGTTCTTC
CASSEREPLSSYNEQFF
>TRBD1|TRBV28|.|TRBJ1-4
TGTGCCAGCAGTTTATTCGGGACAGCTCGGGAAAAACTGTTTTTT
CASSLFGTAREKLFF
>TRBD2|TRBV30|.|TRBJ2-5
TGTGCCTGGAGTATCCTAGCGGGAGCGAGGGAGACCCAGTACTTC
CAWSILAGARETQYF
>.|TRBV7-8|.|TRBJ2-2
TGTGCCAGCAGCGCCAGACTAGGTACCACCGGGGAGCTGTTTTTT
CASSARLGTTGELFF
>.|TRBV7-9|once|TRBJ1-1
TGTTCCAGCAGCTTAGGATCCCAGAAAGCTTTCTTT
CSSSLGSQKAFF
>.|TRBV11-2|.|TRBJ1-2
TGTGCCAGCAGCCCCGGCAGGGTTGAACCTCCCGGCTATGGCTACACCTTC
CASSPGRVEPPGYGYTF
>.|TRBV6-5|.|TRBJ1-2
TGTGCCAGCAGTTACTCGCCAGGTTTTTATGGCTACACCTTC
CASSYSPGFYGYTF
>.|TRBV19|.|TRBJ1-2
TGTGCCAGTAGTATAGCCTCCGCCAGGAACGTTAACTATGGCTACACCTTC
CASSIASARNVNYGYTF
>.|TRBV2|once|TRBJ1-4
TGTGCCAGCAGTGAACAGGGCCCATACGGAAAACTGTTTTTT
CASSEQGPYGKLFF
>.|TRBV4-1|.|TRBJ2-7
TGCGCCAGCAGCCAGATTCAGGGATCCTCCTACGAGCAGTACTTC
CASSQIQGSSYEQYF
>TRBD1|TRBV5-1|.|TRBJ1-1
TGCGCCAGCAGCTTGGGTCACAGGGGAACTGAAGCTTTCTTT
CASSLGHRGTEAFF
>TRBD2|TRBV14|.|TRBJ2-5
TGTGCCAGCAGCCAAGATGAGCGGGGGGGAGGGTTCCAAGAGACCCAGTACTTC
CASSQDERGGGFQETQYF
>TRBD1|TRBV27|.|TRBJ1-6
TGTGCCAGCAGCTACAGGGGGAGCTCCTATAATTCACCCCTCCACTTT
CASSYRGSSYNSPLHF
>.|TRBV28|few|TRBJ1-2
TGTGCCAGCAGCCAGAGAACCGCCACTAATGGCTACACCTTC
CASSQRTATNGYTF
>.|TRBV28|.|TRBJ1-5
TGTGCCAGCAGTTTATTTACAGGGAGTCAGCCCCAGCATTTT
CASSLFTGSQPQHF
>.|TRBV28|.|TRBJ1-5
TGTGCCAGCACCGGGGTAGGGGGGGATCAGCCCCAGCATTTT
CASTGVGGDQPQHF
>.|TRBV18|.|TRBJ2-7
TGTGCCAGCTCACCGACAGGACCCTACGAGCAGTACTTC
CASSPTGPYEQYF
>.|TRBV10-3|.|TRBJ1-2
TGTGCCATCAGTGACGTTCGGTTGTCAACTAACTATGGCTACACCTTC
CAISDVRLSTNYGYTF
>TRBD2|TRBV19|.|TRBJ2-1
TGTGCCAGTAGTATTAGGCGGGGGGCCCTCAATGAGCAGTTCTTC
CASSIRRGALNEQFF
>.|TRBV9|.|TRBJ1-2
TGTGCCAGCAGCCTGACAGGTTTTGACGGCTACACCTTC
CASSLTGFDGYTF
>TRBD2|TRBV15|.|TRBJ2-1
TGTGCCACCGACTGGGGACTAGCGGGAGGGTCCGGGGGGTTCTTC
CATDWGLAGGSGGFF
>.|TRBV9|once|TRBJ2-3
TGTGCCAGCAGCTTCCGGTCTAGTCTGACAGATACGCAGTATTTT
CASSFRSSLTDTQYF
>.|TRBV28|.|TRBJ1-6
TGTGCCAGCACCCTGGGGGCAGATAGTTCACCCCTCCACTTT
CASTLGADSSPLHF
>TRBD1|TRBV7-3|.|TRBJ2-5
TGTGCCAGCAGCTTTCAGGGGGGGACAGGGCTAGAGACCCAGTACTTC
CASSFQGGTGLETQYF
>.|TRBV2|once|TRBJ1-4
TGTGCCAGCAGTCCAGGGTTCAATGAAAAACTGTTTTTT
CASSPGFNEKLFF
>TRBD1|TRBV30|.|TRBJ1-2
TGTGCCTGGAGTGTAGACAGGGCCGACTATGGCTACACCTTC
CAWSVDRADYGYTF
>TRBD2|TRBV14|.|TRBJ2-1
TGTGCCAGCAGCCCCAGACTAGCGGGGTCCAATGAGCAGTTCTTC
CASSPRLAGSNEQFF